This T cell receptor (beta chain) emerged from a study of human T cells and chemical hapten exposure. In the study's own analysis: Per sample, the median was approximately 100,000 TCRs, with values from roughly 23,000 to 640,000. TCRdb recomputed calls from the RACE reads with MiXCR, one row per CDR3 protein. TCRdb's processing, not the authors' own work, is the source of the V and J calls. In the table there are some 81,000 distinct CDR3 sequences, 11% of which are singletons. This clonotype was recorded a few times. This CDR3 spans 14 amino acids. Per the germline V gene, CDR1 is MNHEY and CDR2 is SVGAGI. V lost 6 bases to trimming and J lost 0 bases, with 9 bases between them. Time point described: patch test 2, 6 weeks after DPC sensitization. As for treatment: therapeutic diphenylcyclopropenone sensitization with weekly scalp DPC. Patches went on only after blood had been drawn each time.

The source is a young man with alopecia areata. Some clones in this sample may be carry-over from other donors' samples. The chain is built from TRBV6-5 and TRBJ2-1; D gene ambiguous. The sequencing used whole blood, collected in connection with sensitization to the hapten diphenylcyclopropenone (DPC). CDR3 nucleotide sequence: TGTGCCAGCAGCGGATACAGCTCCTACAATGAGCAGTTCTTC. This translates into CASSGYSSYNEQFF.